The 14 T cell receptor gamma chains reported below all come from one sample, sequenced in a study of gamma delta lymphoproliferative disorders and STAT genes. TCRdb re-processed the multiplex PCR reads via CATT. This sample has about 3,000 gamma-chain clones, with approximately 8.9% found just once. Genomic DNA from isolated PBMCs served as the sequencing template. Specimen: blood. All receptors derive from a human donor in good health.

The chain has TRGV11 and TRGJP1. The J gene, absent from TCRdb, was called here by matching the DNA to germline. TRGV11 falls under the ORF class, with uncertain function. This CDR3 region has 14 residues. The ends lost 3 bases at V and 4 bases at J; junction bases unmatched: 2. In DNA form, the CDR3 reads TGTGCCTGCTGGATTAGGAACACTGGTTGGTTCAAGATATTT. Residues: CACWIRNTGWFKIF.

Within the sample, this clone is medium-sized. The CDR3 nucleotides read TGTGCCACCTGGGATCATAGTCATGACTATAAGAAACTCTTT. Amino acid sequence: CATWDHSHDYKKLF. The chain links TRGV8 to TRGJ1 or TRGJ2. Germline matching of the DNA provided the J gene here, since TCRdb leaves it blank. The CDR3 length is 14 residues. Germline lookup yields CDR1 VENAVY and CDR2 YDSYNSRV. The J segment lost 7 bases and the V segment lost 3 bases, leaving 12 bases of the junction unmatched.

This clone is labeled medium-sized. V is TRGV10 and J is TRGJP1. The J gene was not available in TCRdb and was assigned here by matching the DNA to germline segments. TRGV10 is classed as an ORF, of uncertain function. The CDR3 contains 11 residues. J lost 11 bases, V lost 10 bases, and 8 bases had no gene match. This CDR3 is CAAFCRWFKIF. Here the CDR3 DNA reads TGTGCTGCGTTTTGTAGGTGGTTCAAGATATTT.

The chain recombines TRGV1 with TRGJ1 or TRGJ2. The J gene is not listed in TCRdb, so it was assigned here from a DNA match to germline. Being an ORF, TRGV1 has a function that is uncertain. The CDR3 is 15 residues long. The trim removed 0 bases at V and 2 bases at J, leaving 7 bases unmatched. The CDR3 sequence: CATWDRPGDYYKKLF. The CDR3 DNA reads as TGTGCCACCTGGGACAGGCCGGGGGATTATTATAAGAAACTCTTT.

The chain links TRGV2 to TRGJP2. As TCRdb names no J gene, one was assigned here on the basis of a DNA match to germline. Germline V gene data show CDR1 as EGSNGY and CDR2 as YDSYNSKV. Unmatched junction bases numbered 9, after V lost 3 bases and J lost 5 bases. The CDR3 runs 15 residues. CDR3 sequence reads: CATWDPDGSDWIKTF. The CDR3 DNA sequence: TGTGCCACCTGGGACCCCGACGGGAGTGATTGGATCAAGACGTTT.

This clone counts as medium-sized. The chain joins TRGV4 to TRGJP1. The J gene comes from matching the DNA to germline here; TCRdb lacks it. Trimming removed 1 base from V and 4 bases from J; junction bases left unmatched: 3. The germline CDR1 and CDR2 sequences are EGSTGY and YDSYTSSV. This CDR3 is built from 14 residues. CDR3 loop: CATWDGLTGWFKIF. The CDR3 DNA reads as TGTGCCACCTGGGATGGCCTCACTGGTTGGTTCAAGATATTT.

Relative to its sample, this clone is large. Called V gene: TRGV2; the J gene was not called. The CDR3 runs to 11 residues. The germline V gene encodes CDR1 EGSNGY and CDR2 YDSYNSKV. CDR3 sequence: CATWDANLGLF. The CDR3 DNA follows: TGTGCCACCTGGGACGCCAACCTGGGCCTCTTT.

Within the sample, this clone is medium-sized (0.01 to 0.1%). The gene calls are TRGV4 and TRGJ1 or TRGJ2. TCRdb records no J gene; here it was assigned by comparing the DNA to germline. V dropped 9 bases and J dropped 0; count of bases not matched to a gene: 5. This CDR3 comprises 12 residues. Germline-derived CDR1 and CDR2 are EGSTGY and YDSYTSSV. The CDR3 DNA reads as TGTGCCACCGCGCGGAATTATTATAAGAAACTCTTT. Translation gives CATARNYYKKLF.

This clone is medium-sized in the sample. This chain connects TRGV10 to TRGJ1 or TRGJ2. TCRdb gives no J gene; it was assigned here by matching the DNA to germline. TRGV10 is filed as an ORF, its function uncertain. Trimming removed 8 bases from V and 4 bases from J; junction bases left unmatched: 6. The CDR3 contains 12 residues. The CDR3 nucleotides are TGTGCTGCGTGGGATTGGTATTATAAGAAACTCTTT. Translated: CAAWDWYYKKLF.

This clone ranks as medium-sized. J is TRGJ1 or TRGJ2 and V is TRGV4. The J gene is not listed in TCRdb, so it was assigned here from a DNA match to germline. J lost 8 bases, V lost 8 bases, and 9 bases had no gene match. This CDR3 comprises 11 residues. The V gene's germline CDR1 is EGSTGY and CDR2 YDSYTSSV. As DNA, the CDR3 is TGTGCCACCTCCTCTGTGGATAAGAAACTCTTT. Translating gives CATSSVDKKLF.

As to this clone: The DNA is left out, because the CDR3 cannot be placed on it with certainty; the CDR3 is given as TCRdb lists it. The V segment is TRGV11, and no J call was made. TRGV11 is an ORF for which the function is uncertain. The CDR3 is 16 amino acids in total, end residues counted. The CDR3 loop is CTTVPAGLGTYYKKLF.

Within the sample, this clone is medium-sized. The V and J genes are TRGV8 and TRGJ1 or TRGJ2. The J gene, not given by TCRdb, was assigned here from a germline match of the nucleotide sequence. With V trimmed by 4 bases and J by 7 bases, 7 bases remained unmatched. The germline V gene has CDR1 VENAVY and CDR2 YDSYNSRV. The CDR3 covers 12 residues. DNA for the CDR3: TGTGCCACCTGGGAAGGATGCTATAAGAAACTCTTT. Amino acids: CATWEGCYKKLF.

In its sample, this clone ranks as medium-sized. The chain combines TRGV4 with TRGJ1 or TRGJ2. Here the J gene was assigned by germline matching of the DNA, as TCRdb has none. The V and J ends lost 0 bases and 11 bases, in that order; junction bases with no gene match: 4. This CDR3 has 11 residues. Germline lookup yields CDR1 EGSTGY and CDR2 YDSYTSSV. CDR3 amino acids: CATWDGPEKLF. The CDR3 bases are TGTGCCACCTGGGATGGGCCGGAGAAACTCTTT.

This clone was detected a few times. The gene calls are TRGV5 and TRGJP1. TCRdb offers no J gene call, so here the DNA was matched to germline to obtain one. CDR1 and CDR2 from the germline V gene are VINAFY and YDVSNSKD. The CDR3 covers 11 residues. The trim removed 12 bases at V and 4 bases at J, leaving 5 bases unmatched. The CDR3 DNA is TGTGCCCTAAACACTGGTTGGTTCAAGATATTT. Translated: CALNTGWFKIF.